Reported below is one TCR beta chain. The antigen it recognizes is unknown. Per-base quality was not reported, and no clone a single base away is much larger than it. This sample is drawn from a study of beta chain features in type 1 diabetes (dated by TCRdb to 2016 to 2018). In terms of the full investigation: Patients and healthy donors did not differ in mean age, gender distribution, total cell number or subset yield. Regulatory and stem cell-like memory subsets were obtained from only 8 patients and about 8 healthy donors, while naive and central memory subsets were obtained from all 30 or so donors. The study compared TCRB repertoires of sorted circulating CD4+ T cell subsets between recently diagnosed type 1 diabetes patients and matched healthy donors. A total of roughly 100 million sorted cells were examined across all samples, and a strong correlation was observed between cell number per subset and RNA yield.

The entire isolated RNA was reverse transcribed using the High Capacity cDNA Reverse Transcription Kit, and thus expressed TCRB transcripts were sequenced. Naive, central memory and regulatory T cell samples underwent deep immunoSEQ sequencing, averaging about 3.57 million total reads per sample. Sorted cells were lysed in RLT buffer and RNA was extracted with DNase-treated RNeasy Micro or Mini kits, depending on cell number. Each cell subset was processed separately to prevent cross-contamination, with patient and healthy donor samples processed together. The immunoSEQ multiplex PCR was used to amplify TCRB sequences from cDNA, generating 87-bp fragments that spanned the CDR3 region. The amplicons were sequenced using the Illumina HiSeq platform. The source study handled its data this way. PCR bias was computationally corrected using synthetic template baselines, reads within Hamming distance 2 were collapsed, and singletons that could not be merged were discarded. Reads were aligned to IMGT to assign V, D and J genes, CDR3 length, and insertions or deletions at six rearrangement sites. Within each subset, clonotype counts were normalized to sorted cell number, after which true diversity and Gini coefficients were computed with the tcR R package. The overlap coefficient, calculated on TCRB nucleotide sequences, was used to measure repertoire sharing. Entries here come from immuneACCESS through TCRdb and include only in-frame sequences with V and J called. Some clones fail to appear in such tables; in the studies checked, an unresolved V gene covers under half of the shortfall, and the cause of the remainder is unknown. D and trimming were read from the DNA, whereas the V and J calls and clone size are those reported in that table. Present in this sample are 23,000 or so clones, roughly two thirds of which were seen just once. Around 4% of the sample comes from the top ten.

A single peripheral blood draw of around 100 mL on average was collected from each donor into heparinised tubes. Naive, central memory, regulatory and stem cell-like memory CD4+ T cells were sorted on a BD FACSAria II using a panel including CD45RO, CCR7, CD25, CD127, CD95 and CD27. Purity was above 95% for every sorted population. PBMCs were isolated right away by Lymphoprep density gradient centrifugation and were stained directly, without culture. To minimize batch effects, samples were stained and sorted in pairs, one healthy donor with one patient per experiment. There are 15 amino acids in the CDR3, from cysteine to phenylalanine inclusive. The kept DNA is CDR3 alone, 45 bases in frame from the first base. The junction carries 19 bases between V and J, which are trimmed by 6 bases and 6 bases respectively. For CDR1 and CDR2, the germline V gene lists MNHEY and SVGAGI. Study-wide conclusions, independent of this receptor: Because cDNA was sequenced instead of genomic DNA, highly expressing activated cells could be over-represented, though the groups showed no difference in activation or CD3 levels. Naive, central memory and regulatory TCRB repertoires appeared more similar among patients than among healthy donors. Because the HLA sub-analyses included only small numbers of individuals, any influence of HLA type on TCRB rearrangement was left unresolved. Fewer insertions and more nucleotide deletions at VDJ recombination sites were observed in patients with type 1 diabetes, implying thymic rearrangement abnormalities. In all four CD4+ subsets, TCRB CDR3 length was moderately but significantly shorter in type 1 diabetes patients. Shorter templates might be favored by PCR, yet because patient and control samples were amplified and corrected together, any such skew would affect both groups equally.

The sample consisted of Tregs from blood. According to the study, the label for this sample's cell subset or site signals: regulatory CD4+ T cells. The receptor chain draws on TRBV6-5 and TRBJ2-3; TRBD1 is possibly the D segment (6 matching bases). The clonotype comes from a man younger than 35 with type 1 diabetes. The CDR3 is CASRPTGFIRDTQYF. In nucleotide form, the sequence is TGTGCCAGCAGGCCAACAGGGTTCATCCGGGATACGCAGTATTTT.